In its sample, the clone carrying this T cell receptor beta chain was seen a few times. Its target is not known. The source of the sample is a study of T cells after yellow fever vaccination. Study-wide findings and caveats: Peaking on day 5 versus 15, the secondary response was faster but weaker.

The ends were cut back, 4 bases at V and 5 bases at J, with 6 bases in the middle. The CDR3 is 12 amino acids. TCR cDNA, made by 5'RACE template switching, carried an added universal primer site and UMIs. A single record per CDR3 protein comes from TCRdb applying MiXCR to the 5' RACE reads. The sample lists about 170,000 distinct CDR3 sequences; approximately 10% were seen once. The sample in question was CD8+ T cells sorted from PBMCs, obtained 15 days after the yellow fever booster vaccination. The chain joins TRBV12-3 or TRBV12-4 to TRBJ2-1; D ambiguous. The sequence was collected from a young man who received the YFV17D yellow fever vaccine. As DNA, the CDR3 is TGTGCCAGCAGTTCCGACCACAATGAGCAGTTCTTC. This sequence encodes CASSSDHNEQFF.